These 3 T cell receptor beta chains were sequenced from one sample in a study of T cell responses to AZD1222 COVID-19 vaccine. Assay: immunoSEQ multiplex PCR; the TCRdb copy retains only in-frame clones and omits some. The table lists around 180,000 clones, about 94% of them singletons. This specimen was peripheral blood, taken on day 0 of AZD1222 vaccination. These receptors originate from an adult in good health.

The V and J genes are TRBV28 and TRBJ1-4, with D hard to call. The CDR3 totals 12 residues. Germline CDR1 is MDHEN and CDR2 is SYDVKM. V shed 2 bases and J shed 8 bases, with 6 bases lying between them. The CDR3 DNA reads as TGTGCCAGCAGTTTAGGGTGGGAAAAACTGTTTTTT. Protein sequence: CASSLGWEKLFF.

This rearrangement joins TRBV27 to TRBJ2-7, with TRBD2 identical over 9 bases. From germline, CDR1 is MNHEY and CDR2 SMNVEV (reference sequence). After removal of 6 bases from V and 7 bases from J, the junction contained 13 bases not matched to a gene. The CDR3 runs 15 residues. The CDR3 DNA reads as TGTGCCAGCAGCTCCCGCGCTAGCGGGATCCCAGAGCAGTACTTC. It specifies CASSSRASGIPEQYF.

CDR3 nucleotide sequence: TGTGCCAGCTCACCCCCGTCTGTGGATACGCAGTATTTT. It specifies CASSPPSVDTQYF. This sequence joins TRBV18 and TRBJ2-3; D gene unclear. The germline CDR1 and CDR2 sequences are KGHSH and LQKENI. Trimming removed 3 bases from V and 6 bases from J, with 10 bases in between. This CDR3 region has 13 residues.